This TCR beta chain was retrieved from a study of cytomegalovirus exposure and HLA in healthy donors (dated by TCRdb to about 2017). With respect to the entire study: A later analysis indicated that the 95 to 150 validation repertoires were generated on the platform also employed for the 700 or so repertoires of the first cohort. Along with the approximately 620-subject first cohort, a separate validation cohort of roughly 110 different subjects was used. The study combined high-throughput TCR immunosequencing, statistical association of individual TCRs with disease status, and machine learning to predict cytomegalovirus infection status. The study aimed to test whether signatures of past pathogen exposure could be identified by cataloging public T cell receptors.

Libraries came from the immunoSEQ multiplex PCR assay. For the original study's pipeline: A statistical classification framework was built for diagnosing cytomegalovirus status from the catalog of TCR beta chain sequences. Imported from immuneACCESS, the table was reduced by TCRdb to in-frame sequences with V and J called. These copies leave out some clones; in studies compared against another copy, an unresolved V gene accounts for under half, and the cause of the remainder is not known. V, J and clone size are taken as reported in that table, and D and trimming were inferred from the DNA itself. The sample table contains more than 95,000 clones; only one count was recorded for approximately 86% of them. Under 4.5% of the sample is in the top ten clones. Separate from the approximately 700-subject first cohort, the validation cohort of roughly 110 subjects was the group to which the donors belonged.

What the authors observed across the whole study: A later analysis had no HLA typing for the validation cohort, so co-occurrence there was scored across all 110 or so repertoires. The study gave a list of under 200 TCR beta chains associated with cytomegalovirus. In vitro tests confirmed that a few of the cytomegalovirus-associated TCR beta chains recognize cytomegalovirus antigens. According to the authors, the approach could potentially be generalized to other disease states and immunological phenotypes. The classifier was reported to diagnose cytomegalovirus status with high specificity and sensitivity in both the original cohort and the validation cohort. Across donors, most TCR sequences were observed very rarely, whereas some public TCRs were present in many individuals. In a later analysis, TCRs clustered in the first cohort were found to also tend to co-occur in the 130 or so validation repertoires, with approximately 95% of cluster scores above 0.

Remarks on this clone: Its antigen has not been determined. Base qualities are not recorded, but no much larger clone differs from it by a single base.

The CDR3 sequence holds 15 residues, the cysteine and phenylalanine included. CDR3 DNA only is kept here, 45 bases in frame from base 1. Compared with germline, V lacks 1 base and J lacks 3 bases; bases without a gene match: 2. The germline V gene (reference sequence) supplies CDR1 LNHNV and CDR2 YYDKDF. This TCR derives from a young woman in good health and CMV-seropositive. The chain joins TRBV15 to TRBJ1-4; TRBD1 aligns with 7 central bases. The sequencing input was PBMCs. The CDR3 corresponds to CATSRVGTANEKLFF. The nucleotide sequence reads TGTGCCACCAGCAGAGTAGGGACAGCTAATGAAAAACTGTTTTTT. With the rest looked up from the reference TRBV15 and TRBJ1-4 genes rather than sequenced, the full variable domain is DAMVIQNPRYQVTQFGKPVTLSCSQTLNHNVMYWYQQKSSQAPKLLFHYYDKDFNNEADTPDNFQSRRPNTSFCFLDIRSPGLGDTAMYLCATSRVGTANEKLFFGSGTQLSVL.